These T cell receptor beta chains were read from a single sample in a study of T cells in Graves' hyperthyroidism and ophthalmopathy. A single record per CDR3 protein comes from TCRdb applying MiXCR to the multiplex PCR reads. The sample yields approximately 510,000 distinct CDR3 sequences, about 45% seen once. Sequencing was performed on peripheral blood or thyroid tissue (not recorded which). These receptors all come from an adult woman with Graves' disease, either hyperthyroidism or ophthalmopathy (not recorded which). The CDR3 runs from the conserved cysteine through the conserved F or W. Fields, in order: clone size, J gene, CDR3 length, V gene, D gene, CDR3 protein, CDR3 DNA. D genes are given only for firm matches. Part of the rows lack a size; the others show once, few, many or a class for expanded clones.

clone_size: few
j_call: TRBJ1-5
cdr3_length: 14
v_call: TRBV7-8
d_call: NA
cdr3_aa: CASSSPGHNQPQHF
cdr3_nt: TGTGCCAGCAGCTCTCCGGGACACAATCAGCCCCAGCATTTT

clone_size: NA
j_call: TRBJ2-5
cdr3_length: 8
v_call: TRBV20-1
d_call: TRBD2
cdr3_aa: CSAKLANF
cdr3_nt: TGCAGTGCTAAACTAGCGAACTTC

clone_size: NA
j_call: TRBJ1-5
cdr3_length: 15
v_call: TRBV9
d_call: TRBD1
cdr3_aa: CASSGQGGGNQPQHF
cdr3_nt: TGTGCCAGCAGCGGACAGGGGGGCGGCAATCAGCCCCAGCATTTT

clone_size: NA
j_call: TRBJ1-4
cdr3_length: 15
v_call: TRBV20-1
d_call: NA
cdr3_aa: CSARDSGASNEKLFF
cdr3_nt: TGCAGTGCTAGAGACTCAGGAGCCTCTAATGAAAAACTGTTTTTT

clone_size: many
j_call: TRBJ2-5
cdr3_length: 15
v_call: TRBV15
d_call: TRBD2
cdr3_aa: CATGNLAGGGETQYF
cdr3_nt: TGTGCCACCGGCAACTTAGCGGGAGGAGGGGAGACCCAGTACTTC

clone_size: NA
j_call: TRBJ2-7
cdr3_length: 15
v_call: TRBV7-9
d_call: NA
cdr3_aa: CASSQDATSSYEQYF
cdr3_nt: TGTGCCAGCAGCCAAGATGCCACGAGCTCCTACGAGCAGTACTTC

clone_size: NA
j_call: TRBJ1-1
cdr3_length: 15
v_call: TRBV9
d_call: TRBD1
cdr3_aa: CASSARTGGDTEAFF
cdr3_nt: TGTGCCAGCAGCGCAAGGACAGGGGGCGACACTGAAGCTTTCTTT

clone_size: few
j_call: TRBJ2-5
cdr3_length: 14
v_call: TRBV10-2
d_call: TRBD2
cdr3_aa: CASRSGLAEETQYF
cdr3_nt: TGCGCCAGCAGGTCGGGACTAGCGGAAGAGACCCAGTACTTC

clone_size: NA
j_call: TRBJ2-7
cdr3_length: 15
v_call: TRBV16
d_call: NA
cdr3_aa: CASSESGAGGYEQYF
cdr3_nt: TGTGCCAGCAGTGAATCGGGGGCCGGAGGCTACGAGCAGTACTTC

clone_size: NA
j_call: TRBJ2-3
cdr3_length: 16
v_call: TRBV29-1
d_call: TRBD1
cdr3_aa: CSVEGSGTGYTDTQYF
cdr3_nt: TGCAGCGTTGAAGGATCCGGGACAGGGTACACAGATACGCAGTATTTT

clone_size: many
j_call: TRBJ2-5
cdr3_length: 17
v_call: TRBV7-3
d_call: NA
cdr3_aa: CASTFPPHVTTQETQYF
cdr3_nt: TGTGCCAGCACCTTTCCGCCCCACGTGACAACCCAAGAGACCCAGTACTTC

clone_size: many
j_call: TRBJ1-1
cdr3_length: 13
v_call: TRBV7-2
d_call: NA
cdr3_aa: CASSLWVGTEAFF
cdr3_nt: TGTGCCAGCAGCTTATGGGTAGGAACTGAAGCTTTCTTT

clone_size: NA
j_call: TRBJ1-3
cdr3_length: 15
v_call: TRBV6-5
d_call: TRBD1
cdr3_aa: CASSLTGGTGNTIYF
cdr3_nt: TGTGCCAGCAGTTTAACAGGGGGGACTGGAAACACCATATATTTT

clone_size: few
j_call: TRBJ1-2
cdr3_length: 16
v_call: TRBV9
d_call: NA
cdr3_aa: CASSPPGSTANYGYTF
cdr3_nt: TGTGCCAGCTCACCACCCGGGAGCACGGCTAACTATGGCTACACCTTC

clone_size: few
j_call: TRBJ2-5
cdr3_length: 12
v_call: TRBV11-2
d_call: NA
cdr3_aa: CASSLILETQYF
cdr3_nt: TGTGCCAGCAGCTTGATCCTGGAGACCCAGTACTTC

clone_size: NA
j_call: TRBJ1-1
cdr3_length: 16
v_call: TRBV9
d_call: NA
cdr3_aa: CASSVDSGIMNTEAFF
cdr3_nt: TGTGCCAGCAGCGTAGATTCAGGGATCATGAACACTGAAGCTTTCTTT

clone_size: few
j_call: TRBJ2-3
cdr3_length: 14
v_call: TRBV20-1
d_call: NA
cdr3_aa: CSARDPRGTDTQYF
cdr3_nt: TGCAGTGCTAGAGATCCTCGGGGCACAGATACGCAGTATTTT

clone_size: many
j_call: TRBJ1-1
cdr3_length: 13
v_call: TRBV7-9
d_call: NA
cdr3_aa: CASSSTGPISAFF
cdr3_nt: TGTGCCAGCAGCTCGACCGGACCAATTTCCGCTTTCTTT

clone_size: NA
j_call: TRBJ1-2
cdr3_length: 12
v_call: TRBV20-1
d_call: NA
cdr3_aa: CSARVGGRVYTF
cdr3_nt: TGCAGTGCTAGAGTGGGCGGGCGAGTCTACACCTTC

clone_size: few
j_call: TRBJ2-7
cdr3_length: 13
v_call: TRBV29-1
d_call: NA
cdr3_aa: CSVESGVTYEQYF
cdr3_nt: TGCAGCGTTGAATCGGGCGTGACCTACGAGCAGTACTTC

clone_size: NA
j_call: TRBJ2-5
cdr3_length: 17
v_call: TRBV29-1
d_call: TRBD2
cdr3_aa: CSAGLAGGRGNTGELYF
cdr3_nt: TGCAGCGCCGGACTAGCGGGAGGGCGAGGAAACACCGGGGAACTGTACTTC

clone_size: NA
j_call: TRBJ1-2
cdr3_length: 12
v_call: TRBV7-2
d_call: NA
cdr3_aa: CASSYFREGYTF
cdr3_nt: TGTGCCAGCAGCTACTTCAGGGAGGGCTACACCTTC

clone_size: NA
j_call: TRBJ1-1
cdr3_length: 15
v_call: TRBV5-1
d_call: NA
cdr3_aa: CASSLEGRGIAEAFF
cdr3_nt: TGCGCCAGCAGCTTGGAGGGGAGGGGGATTGCTGAAGCTTTCTTT

clone_size: NA
j_call: TRBJ2-5
cdr3_length: 20
v_call: TRBV7-6
d_call: NA
cdr3_aa: CASSLPVPKTREAYGETQYF
cdr3_nt: TGTGCCAGCAGCTTACCGGTTCCGAAGACTAGAGAGGCCTACGGGGAGACCCAGTACTTC

clone_size: many
j_call: TRBJ1-2
cdr3_length: 15
v_call: TRBV19
d_call: NA
cdr3_aa: CASSTTYMDPYGYTF
cdr3_nt: TGTGCCAGTAGTACTACCTATATGGACCCATATGGCTACACCTTC

clone_size: few
j_call: TRBJ1-1
cdr3_length: 15
v_call: TRBV28
d_call: NA
cdr3_aa: CASSFKGGGFVEAFF
cdr3_nt: TGTGCCAGCAGTTTCAAGGGTGGGGGCTTCGTTGAAGCTTTCTTT

clone_size: many
j_call: TRBJ2-3
cdr3_length: 16
v_call: TRBV2
d_call: TRBD2
cdr3_aa: CASSEAGGRLSDTQYF
cdr3_nt: TGTGCCAGCAGTGAGGCGGGAGGGCGTCTTTCAGATACGCAGTATTTT

clone_size: NA
j_call: TRBJ2-5
cdr3_length: 15
v_call: TRBV7-2
d_call: TRBD2
cdr3_aa: CASSFKSGIAETQYF
cdr3_nt: TGTGCCAGCAGCTTTAAAAGCGGGATAGCGGAGACCCAGTACTTC

clone_size: NA
j_call: TRBJ1-5
cdr3_length: 13
v_call: TRBV29-1
d_call: TRBD1
cdr3_aa: CSSGTGVGQPQHF
cdr3_nt: TGCAGCTCGGGGACAGGGGTGGGTCAGCCCCAGCATTTT

clone_size: NA
j_call: TRBJ1-2
cdr3_length: 16
v_call: TRBV19
d_call: NA
cdr3_aa: CASRPTAAGGNYGYTF
cdr3_nt: TGTGCCAGTAGACCAACCGCTGCGGGCGGAAACTATGGCTACACCTTC

clone_size: many
j_call: TRBJ1-1
cdr3_length: 13
v_call: TRBV7-3
d_call: TRBD1
cdr3_aa: CASSLRQGGRAFF
cdr3_nt: TGTGCCAGCAGCTTAAGGCAGGGGGGGAGAGCTTTCTTT

clone_size: many
j_call: TRBJ1-1
cdr3_length: 13
v_call: TRBV29-1
d_call: TRBD1
cdr3_aa: CSVERQGGTEAFF
cdr3_nt: TGCAGCGTTGAACGACAGGGGGGAACTGAAGCTTTCTTT

clone_size: NA
j_call: TRBJ1-2
cdr3_length: 16
v_call: TRBV12-3/TRBV12-4
d_call: TRBD1
cdr3_aa: CASSPGQGGPNYGYTF
cdr3_nt: TGTGCCAGCAGTCCCGGTCAGGGGGGGCCTAACTATGGCTACACCTTC

clone_size: many
j_call: TRBJ1-2
cdr3_length: 15
v_call: TRBV6-2/TRBV6-3
d_call: NA
cdr3_aa: CASSYPGHSLRGYTF
cdr3_nt: TGTGCCAGCAGTTATCCGGGGCATTCACTTCGTGGCTACACCTTC

clone_size: NA
j_call: TRBJ1-2
cdr3_length: 14
v_call: TRBV5-6
d_call: NA
cdr3_aa: CASSFLSRGDGYTF
cdr3_nt: TGTGCCAGCAGCTTTCTATCCAGGGGAGATGGCTACACCTTC

clone_size: many
j_call: TRBJ2-7
cdr3_length: 16
v_call: TRBV4-2
d_call: NA
cdr3_aa: CASSQATGTPSYEQYF
cdr3_nt: TGTGCCAGCAGCCAAGCAACCGGGACACCCTCCTACGAGCAGTACTTC

clone_size: many
j_call: TRBJ1-1
cdr3_length: 15
v_call: TRBV5-1
d_call: NA
cdr3_aa: CASSLGPQGNTEAFF
cdr3_nt: TGCGCCAGCAGCTTGGGTCCCCAGGGGAACACTGAAGCTTTCTTT

clone_size: NA
j_call: TRBJ2-6
cdr3_length: 14
v_call: TRBV20-1
d_call: NA
cdr3_aa: CSADSASGANVLTF
cdr3_nt: TGCAGCGCGGACAGCGCATCTGGGGCCAACGTCCTGACTTTC

clone_size: NA
j_call: TRBJ2-7
cdr3_length: 14
v_call: TRBV20-1
d_call: TRBD2
cdr3_aa: CSAREGTTQREQYF
cdr3_nt: TGCAGTGCTAGGGAAGGGACTACTCAACGCGAGCAGTACTTC

clone_size: NA
j_call: TRBJ1-3
cdr3_length: 16
v_call: TRBV10-3
d_call: NA
cdr3_aa: CAISGWGPTQGNTIYF
cdr3_nt: TGTGCCATCAGTGGGTGGGGCCCCACGCAAGGAAACACCATATATTTT

clone_size: few
j_call: TRBJ1-5
cdr3_length: 10
v_call: TRBV20-1
d_call: NA
cdr3_aa: CSARQDYEHF
cdr3_nt: TGCAGTGCTAGGCAGGACTACGAGCATTTT

clone_size: many
j_call: TRBJ1-6
cdr3_length: 14
v_call: TRBV7-9
d_call: NA
cdr3_aa: CASSFTGVVAPLHF
cdr3_nt: TGTGCCAGCAGTTTCACTGGTGTGGTTGCACCCCTCCACTTT

clone_size: NA
j_call: TRBJ1-6
cdr3_length: 14
v_call: TRBV12-3/TRBV12-4
d_call: NA
cdr3_aa: CASSLGGTQAPLHF
cdr3_nt: TGTGCCAGCAGTTTGGGGGGGACGCAAGCACCCCTCCACTTT

clone_size: many
j_call: TRBJ1-1
cdr3_length: 15
v_call: TRBV5-5
d_call: NA
cdr3_aa: CASSILQGTDTEAFF
cdr3_nt: TGTGCCAGCAGCATCCTACAGGGAACCGACACTGAAGCTTTCTTT

clone_size: many
j_call: TRBJ2-7
cdr3_length: 18
v_call: TRBV7-6
d_call: NA
cdr3_aa: CASSLSLSGTLSSYEQYF
cdr3_nt: TGTGCCAGCAGCTTATCACTATCCGGGACACTCTCCTCCTACGAGCAGTACTTC

clone_size: many
j_call: TRBJ2-6
cdr3_length: 14
v_call: TRBV5-1
d_call: NA
cdr3_aa: CASSATSGANVLTF
cdr3_nt: TGCGCCAGCAGCGCAACCTCTGGGGCCAACGTCCTGACTTTC

clone_size: NA
j_call: TRBJ2-7
cdr3_length: 16
v_call: TRBV6-2/TRBV6-3
d_call: TRBD2
cdr3_aa: CASSSLGLARTYEQYF
cdr3_nt: TGTGCCAGCAGCTCCCTAGGACTAGCGAGAACCTACGAGCAGTACTTC

clone_size: few
j_call: TRBJ1-4
cdr3_length: 14
v_call: TRBV28
d_call: NA
cdr3_aa: CASSLGGLPEKLFF
cdr3_nt: TGTGCCAGCAGTTTAGGGGGACTGCCGGAAAAACTGTTTTTT